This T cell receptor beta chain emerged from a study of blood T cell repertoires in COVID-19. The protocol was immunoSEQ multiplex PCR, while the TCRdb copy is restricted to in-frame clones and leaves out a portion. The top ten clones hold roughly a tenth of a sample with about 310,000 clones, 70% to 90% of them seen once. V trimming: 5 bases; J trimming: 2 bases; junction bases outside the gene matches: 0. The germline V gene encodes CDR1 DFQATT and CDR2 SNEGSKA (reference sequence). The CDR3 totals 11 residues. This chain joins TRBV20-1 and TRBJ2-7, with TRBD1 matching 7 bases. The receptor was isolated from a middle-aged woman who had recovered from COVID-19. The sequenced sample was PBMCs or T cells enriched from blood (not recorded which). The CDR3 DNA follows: TGCAGTGCTGGGACAGCCTACGAGCAGTACTTC. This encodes CSAGTAYEQYF.